This TCR beta chain was profiled in a study of T-cell reconstitution after alpha-beta-depleted transplantation in children. Library preparation (for TCRbeta) was performed with unique molecular identifiers. A single record per CDR3 protein comes from TCRdb applying MiXCR to the PCR reads. This sample yields 610,000 or so distinct CDR3 sequences, of which 25% to 30% are seen a single time; under 45% belongs to the top ten. Notes on this clonotype: The antigen is undetermined.

Findings and caveats of the study: A year had passed since transplant, and T-cell counts and diversity by then came mostly from newly produced T cells.

This receptor was taken from a boy less than two years old with Wiskott-Aldrich syndrome, due to receive a stem cell transplant. The source was PBMCs, collected before TCRalphabeta/CD19-depleted stem cell transplant.

CDR3 coding DNA: TGTGCCAGCAGCATAGGCGGGGTGAGGAACACTGAAGCTTTCTTT. Translated, it gives CASSIGGVRNTEAFF. This chain uses TRBV7-3 with TRBJ1-1; D ambiguous. With 5 bases removed from V and 1 base from J, the gap between germline ends came to 14 bases. Germline V gene data show CDR1 as SGHTA and CDR2 as FQGTGA. The CDR3 is made up of 15 amino acids.